This T cell receptor beta chain stems from a study of blood T cell repertoires in COVID-19. Data came from immunoSEQ multiplex PCR; TCRdb stores just in-frame clones and leaves some out. The table has approximately 220,000 clones, over 80% seen once. The V and J ends lost 7 bases and 6 bases, in that order; junction bases with no gene match: 9. This CDR3 comprises 15 residues. Germline CDR1 reads SNHLY; CDR2 reads FYNNEI. Sequencing input: PBMCs or T cells enriched from blood (not recorded which). This receptor was identified in a man aged 25-40 years who had recovered from COVID-19. J is TRBJ1-5 and V is TRBV2; 10 nucleotides line up with TRBD1. In DNA, the CDR3 is TGTGCCAGCACTCTGACAGGGGGCAAGGGTCAGCCCCAGCATTTT. Translated: CASTLTGGKGQPQHF.